Sequencing of this TCR beta chain was carried out in a study of cytomegalovirus exposure and HLA in healthy donors (dated 2017 in TCRdb). With respect to the entire study: An earlier analysis of several hundred of the donors reported 250 to 300 Gb of sequence data and 100 million to 130 million unique TCR beta sequences from about 200 million T cells. The later analysis used no new phenotypic data to find candidate immune exposures, relying instead on TCR beta sequences and their occurrence across donors. The genetic ancestry cluster associated with self-reported Caucasian donors included over 80% of the approximately 430 genotyped donors. Among about 400 genotyped donors of the cohort, an average of around 250,000 unique TCR beta nucleotide sequences was sequenced per donor, of which 15% to 20% were non-productive. All discovery cohort repertoires had been generated using a single sequencing platform. An early release covering about 600 HLA-typed donors comprised about 290 gigabases of sequencing data and 85 million to 100 million unique TCR sequences. In a later genetic analysis, genome-wide SNP genotypes for about three fifths of the roughly 670 donors were used, and that subset was treated as a discovery cohort. To predict cytomegalovirus infection status, the study combined high-throughput TCR immunosequencing, statistical association of individual TCRs with disease status, and machine learning. The study aimed to test whether signatures of past pathogen exposure could be identified by cataloging public T cell receptors. Because of strong linkage in the cohort, roughly five DR-DQ haplotypes were treated as single units for association and clustering. Donor age, sex, ethnicity and CMV serostatus were compiled together with the repertoire data. A separate validation cohort of roughly 120 different subjects was used in addition to the approximately 700-subject first cohort. The number of donors typed differed by locus, with roughly 620-630 for A, B, C, DRB1 and DQB1, around 500 for DQA1, nearly 610 for DPA1, and over 400 for DPB1. An earlier analysis of some 500 of the donors used high-throughput TCR beta sequencing to judge whether each TCR beta V gene segment behaved as functional or pseudogenic. Class I and class II HLA loci were covered by the typing at four-digit resolution. The study used immunosequencing to profile the T cell repertoires of approximately 690 subjects and linked those repertoires to cytomegalovirus serostatus. A later analysis re-examined previously published TCR beta repertoires from roughly 720 donors and added high-resolution HLA genotyping to investigate patterns of TCR occurrence. Summary of the overall study and its limitations: The classifier was reported to diagnose cytomegalovirus status with high specificity and sensitivity in both the original and validation cohorts. Because HLA typing was missing for some donors at each locus, association tests included only the typed subset. According to a later genetic analysis, donors in an Asian-associated ancestry cluster had fewer N-insertions in productive TCRs than the approximately 700-donor mean. In a later analysis, HLA-associated TCR beta chains showed more clonal expansion and lower generation probabilities than non-associated chains that were equally common. When HLA alleles, especially DR and DQ, strongly co-occurred, TCR associations were difficult to assign to individual alleles. Most TCR sequences were seen in very few donors, while some public TCRs were found in many individuals. According to a later analysis, TCR association rates differed among HLA loci, with DRB1 alleles showing the most associated TCRs and HLA-C alleles showing the fewest. V-gene and J-gene trimming of TCR beta chains was associated with a missense DCLRE1C variant in a later genetic analysis, and the association was replicated in an independent cohort. Correlated functional status among segregating V segments might reflect linkage disequilibrium, but an unknown experimental factor could not be ruled out. Specific HLA alleles were associated with roughly 17,000 TCR beta sequences at a false discovery rate of 0.05 in a later analysis. A later analysis reported that several top co-occurrence clusters appeared linked to parvovirus B19, influenza, CMV and Epstein-Barr virus. Only TCR beta chains were sequenced in this cohort, and the absence of alpha or paired-chain data limited detectable features. A further reported finding was that TCR beta sequences accurately predicted the HLA-A and HLA-B alleles for most subjects in the first cohort. Some IMGT-functional V segments, including TRBV6-2 and TRBV6-3, could not be distinguished by the 87-base-pair reads and were therefore excluded. The authors suggested that the approach could potentially be extended to other disease states and immunological phenotypes. Because counts were too low, seventeen rarely observed V segments, including chromosome 9 orphons, were excluded from the earlier analysis of several hundred of the donors. An earlier analysis of some 590 of the donors showed that most TCR beta V segments appeared in productive rearrangements either about 87% or about 30% of the time, which broadly matched IMGT annotations. A later analysis found that most CMV-associated TCR beta chains appeared HLA-restricted, with HLA associations seemingly driven largely by CMV exposure. For the cohort, immune exposure information was limited to CMV serostatus. Sequencing depth was assumed to be roughly uniform across donors in the presence/absence analyses, though that assumption may not hold. A total of 150 to 200 TCR beta chains were listed by the study as associated with cytomegalovirus. In vitro tests confirmed that a few of the cytomegalovirus-associated TCR beta chains recognize cytomegalovirus antigens. The sequencing pipeline was judged likely to have produced a cluster of highly shared sequence variants as a technical artifact.

There are 20 amino acids in the CDR3, from cysteine to phenylalanine inclusive. Kept here is only the CDR3 DNA, which spans 60 bases and is read in frame from base 1. The junction shows trimming of 4 bases on V and 0 bases on J, and the gene matches do not reach 16 bases of it. CDR1 and CDR2, per the germline V gene, are MNHNS and SASEGT. Preparation of the library involved the immunoSEQ multiplex PCR assay. For the multiplex PCR, a mixture combining 60 forward primers for TCR Vbeta segments and 13 reverse primers for TCR Jbeta segments was used. The CDR3 region of rearranged TCR beta genes was amplified from genomic DNA with a multiplex PCR assay. The Illumina HiSeq System was used to sequence the amplified TCR beta libraries as 87-base-pair reads. Processing in the source paper ran as follows. In a later analysis, 70 million to 95 million unique TCR beta chains were counted across the 690 or so repertoires, and roughly 11 million of these chains were shared by at least two donors. Raw reads were error-corrected and collapsed into unique sequences with a nearest-neighbor algorithm that merged closely related sequences to remove PCR and sequencing errors. Alignment of CDR3 sequences to IMGT reference sequences was used to assign V, D and J gene segments. For a sequence to be retained, at least a six-nucleotide match to both a V gene segment and a J gene segment was required. A rearrangement was called productive if the CDR3 had no stop codons and remained in frame with V and J, and every other rearrangement was called non-productive. Following IMGT convention, CDR3 was defined as the stretch from the second conserved V-encoded cysteine to the conserved J-encoded phenylalanine. Sequences without an unambiguous match to a single V gene segment were excluded from the earlier analysis of over 500 of the donors. In an earlier analysis of about 590 of the donors, a V segment was called functional when productive rearrangements were above 56.7%, and segregating when the standard deviation between donors exceeded 5%. A statistical classification framework was built to diagnose cytomegalovirus status from the catalog of TCR beta chain sequences. A later analysis assigned V and J genes by comparing TCR nucleotide sequences with IMGT/GENE-DB human TR gene sequences. In a later analysis, CDR3 sequences and most-parsimonious VDJ recombination scenarios were assigned using the TCRdist pipeline. In a later analysis, each TCR beta chain was defined by its CDR3 amino acid sequence together with its V-gene family, and reads lacking a unique V-gene family were excluded. In a later analysis, fewer than 600 highly shared, low-generation-probability nucleotide sequences were removed to address suspected cross-contamination and a sequencing artifact. In a later analysis, a clonal expansion index was calculated for each public chain from normalized within-repertoire ranks of inferred template counts. In a later analysis, generation probabilities were computed using a VDJ recombination model fitted to out-of-frame rearrangements, and the results were checked against IGoR. In a later analysis, TCR-TCR, TCR-HLA and TCR-CMV co-occurrence was scored with hypergeometric tests, and a repertoire-size bias correction was applied to TCR pairs. A later analysis estimated false discovery rates by permuting HLA or CMV assignments 20 times. In a later analysis, co-occurring TCRs were grouped using DBSCAN, with TCRdist sequence similarity added in when clustering inside HLA-allele-positive subsets. Repertoires with fewer than 30,000 or more than 120,000 public chains were left out of co-occurrence clustering, as were about five repertoires with anomalous nucleotide sharing. TCRdb took over this immuneACCESS table, retaining in-frame rearrangements with V and J assigned. Such tables are incomplete; in checked studies, under half of the missing clones stem from an unresolved V gene, and the remainder is unexplained. D and trimming come from the DNA, and the V and J calls and clone size come from that table. Present in this sample are roughly 150,000 clones, roughly 82% of which were seen just once. The top ten constitute 3% to 4% of the sample.

The cohort consisted of more than 650 healthy bone marrow donors. At the time of sampling, all cohort members were nominally healthy, though unrecorded immune exposures were likely present. The donor tested CMV seronegative and was one of the 352 seronegative cohort members. Each donor provided a peripheral blood sample, and peripheral blood mononuclear cells were used for TCR beta sequencing. Genomic DNA was extracted from the blood cell samples with the Qiagen DNeasy Blood Extraction Kit. On this clone itself: No cognate antigen has been identified for it. Per-nucleotide qualities are absent, and no much larger clonotype sits a single base away.

This TCR was sampled from a male donor in good health and CMV-seronegative. What was sequenced was PBMCs. The chain joins TRBV6-1 to TRBJ2-1; TRBD2 matches 9 bases in the middle. In nucleotide form, the sequence is TGTGCCAGCAGTGGGGGGTCTGGGCTAGCGGGGACGAGCTCCTACAATGAGCAGTTCTTC. Its translation is CASSGGSGLAGTSSYNEQFF.